This TCR beta chain was recovered during a study of cytomegalovirus exposure and HLA in healthy donors. The study ran its PCR with 60 Vbeta and 13 Jbeta primers. Clones were sequenced by immunoSEQ multiplex PCR, and TCRdb holds only the in-frame ones, with some missing. This sample carries fewer than 95,000 clones, around 77% of them seen once, and the ten largest clones take approximately 0.6%. The sample consisted of PBMCs. This clonotype was obtained from a man aged 25-45 years in good health and CMV-seronegative.

CDR3: CASSKGASYNEQFF. Here the CDR3 DNA reads TGTGCCAGCAGCAAGGGGGCATCCTACAATGAGCAGTTCTTC. V is TRBV11-3 and J is TRBJ2-1, with 7 bases matching TRBD1. The ends lost 5 bases at V and 1 base at J; junction bases unmatched: 2. This CDR3 contains 14 residues. Germline V gene sequence: CDR1 SGHNT, CDR2 YENEEA. The full variable domain, its missing parts supplied by reference TRBV11-3 and TRBJ2-1, is EAGVVQSPRYKIIEKKQPVAFWCNPISGHNTLYWYLQNLGQGPELLIRYENEEAVDDSQLPKDRFSAERLKGVDSTLKIQPAELGDSAVYLCASSKGASYNEQFFGPGTRLTVL.